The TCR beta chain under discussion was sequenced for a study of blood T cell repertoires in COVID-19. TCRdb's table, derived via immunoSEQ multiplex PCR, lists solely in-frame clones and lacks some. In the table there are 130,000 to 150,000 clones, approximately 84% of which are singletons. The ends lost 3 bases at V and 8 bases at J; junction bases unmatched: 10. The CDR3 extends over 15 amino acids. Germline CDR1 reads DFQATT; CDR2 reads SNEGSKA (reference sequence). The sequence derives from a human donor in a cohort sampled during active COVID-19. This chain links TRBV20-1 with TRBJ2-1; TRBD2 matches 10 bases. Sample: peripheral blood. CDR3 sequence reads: CSASNPSGSGDEQFF. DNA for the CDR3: TGCAGTGCTAGTAATCCTAGCGGGAGCGGCGATGAGCAGTTCTTC.